Following are 27 T cell receptor beta chains from one sample sequenced in a study of post-analysis software for immune sequencing data. Study outcomes and limitations: Elevated frequency relative to controls characterized several TRBV segments in patients, TRBV5-6, TRBV5-1 and TRBV20-1 among them.

These receptors' targets are unknown. Sequencing libraries made from TCR beta cDNA carried unique molecular identifiers. TCRdb itself ran the PCR reads through MiXCR, one entry per CDR3 protein. The sample shows about 820,000 distinct CDR3 sequences, around 53% of them seen only once. Sequenced: blood. These receptors were taken from a girl between 5 and 17 years old with multiple sclerosis.

This chain connects TRBV6-4 to TRBJ1-2, with 9 positions matching TRBD1. Trimming removed 1 base from V and 6 bases from J; junction bases left unmatched: 3. This CDR3 has 14 residues. Germline CDR1 is MRHNA and CDR2 is SNTAGT. CDR3 DNA: TGTGCCAGCAGTGACTTGACAGGGGGGAATGGCTACACCTTC. Protein: CASSDLTGGNGYTF.

The rearrangement links TRBV20-1 to TRBJ2-7; D remains ambiguous. Germline assignment: CDR1 DFQATT and CDR2 SNEGSKA (reference sequence). V was clipped by 6 bases and J by 5 bases, with 14 bases between them. The CDR3 runs to 12 residues. The CDR3 reads CSAELSRDEQYF. The CDR3 nucleotides read TGCAGTGCCGAGCTGAGTCGCGACGAGCAGTACTTC.

This clonotype was seen only a few times. The chain links TRBV6-5 to TRBJ1-5; 10 nucleotides match TRBD1. Per germline, CDR1 MNHEY and CDR2 SVGAGI. This CDR3 has 15 residues. The V segment lost 0 bases and the J segment 7 bases; nucleotides outside the gene matches: 3. CDR3 bases: TGTGCCAGCAGTTACTCTGGACAGGGGGACCAGCCCCAGCATTTT. It specifies CASSYSGQGDQPQHF.

The rearrangement uses TRBV5-6 and TRBJ2-7; 8 bases match TRBD1. V lost 4 bases, J lost 2 bases, and 5 bases stayed unmatched. CDR1 is SGHDT, CDR2 YYEEEE, per germline. This CDR3 region has 14 residues. CDR3 residues: CASSRDRSTYEQYF. The CDR3 nucleotides are TGTGCCAGCAGCCGGGACAGGAGTACCTACGAGCAGTACTTC.

The J gene is TRBJ2-1, the V gene TRBV6-1, with D perhaps matching TRBD1 (6 bases). The CDR3 covers 15 residues. In germline, CDR1 is MNHNS, CDR2 SASEGT. Trimming cost V 4 bases and J 4 bases, with 14 bases left between them. Written as DNA, the CDR3 is TGTGCCAGCAGTGCAATTATTGGACAGTACAATGAGCAGTTCTTC. It yields the protein CASSAIIGQYNEQFF.

CDR3 in DNA: TGTGCCAGCAGCTTCGGACAGGCAAGAAACTATGGCTACACCTTC. Its translation: CASSFGQARNYGYTF. V is TRBV9 and J is TRBJ1-2; 7 positions match TRBD1. The V and J ends lost 4 bases and 2 bases, in that order; junction bases with no gene match: 8. The CDR3 length is 15 residues. CDR1 and CDR2 (germline): SGDLS, YYNGEE.

This clonotype has only one observation. The chain recombines TRBV5-1 with TRBJ1-2, with 7 bases aligning to TRBD1. The J segment lost 3 bases and the V segment lost 4 bases, leaving 3 bases of the junction unmatched. The CDR3 is made up of 13 amino acids. Germline lookup yields CDR1 SGHRS and CDR2 YFSETQ. The CDR3 DNA reads as TGCGCCAGCAGCCGAGGGACAGACTATGGCTACACCTTC. Its protein is CASSRGTDYGYTF.

In its sample, this clonotype was seen many times. J is TRBJ1-6 and V is TRBV7-3, with TRBD1 identical over 10 bases. The germline V gene has CDR1 SGHTA and CDR2 FQGTGA. V shed 4 bases and J 9 bases; nucleotides not matched to a gene: 3. The CDR3 covers 14 residues. The DNA for the CDR3 is TGTGCCAGCAGCTCCGGGACAGGGGTTTCACCCCTCCACTTT. Translating gives CASSSGTGVSPLHF.

The count of this clonotype is one. V gene TRBV4-2 combines with J gene TRBJ2-2; D tentatively fits TRBD1 or TRBD2 (5 bases each). Germline values: CDR1 LGHNA, CDR2 YNFKEQ. V shed 1 base and J shed 5 bases, with 8 bases lying between them. CDR3 length equals 14 residues. CDR3 loop: CASSQVRETGELFF. DNA for the CDR3: TGTGCCAGCAGCCAAGTCAGGGAGACCGGGGAGCTGTTTTTT.

This chain links TRBV5-1 with TRBJ1-1, with no clear D. The V end was cut by 4 bases, the J end by 2 bases, with 12 bases between. Germline CDR1 SGHRS, CDR2 YFSETQ. The length of the CDR3 is 14 residues. CDR3 amino acids: CASSTPGSNTEAFF. The CDR3 nucleotides are TGCGCCAGCAGCACCCCCGGCAGTAACACTGAAGCTTTCTTT.

The CDR3 DNA sequence: TGTGCCAGCAGCTTAGGGACCCAATTCACAGATACGCAGTATTTT. This sequence encodes CASSLGTQFTDTQYF. The chain is built from TRBV7-3 and TRBJ2-3; possibly TRBD1 or TRBD2 for D (5 bases each). CDR1 and CDR2 (germline): SGHTA, FQGTGA. The CDR3 length is 15 residues. Trimming removed 2 bases at V and 2 bases at J, with 11 bases between.

V gene TRBV5-1 combines with J gene TRBJ2-7, with D unclear. Germline V gives CDR1 SGHRS, CDR2 YFSETQ. V was trimmed by 0 bases and J by 0 bases, leaving 7 bases between them. CDR3 length: 14 amino acids. CDR3 in amino acids: CASSLASVSYEQYF. The DNA of the CDR3 is TGCGCCAGCAGCTTGGCGAGCGTCTCCTACGAGCAGTACTTC.

Concerning this clonotype itself: This may be a read error, as it is one base from a much larger clone. The J gene is TRBJ2-1, the V gene TRBV6-6; possibly TRBD2 for D (5 bases). TRBJ2-7 explains the end of the DNA better; the J call may be wrong. The germline CDR1 and CDR2 sequences are MNHNY and SVGAGI (reference sequence). The CDR3 is 16 amino acids. The CDR3 sequence: CASSYSTASSSYEQYF. DNA of the CDR3: TGTGCCAGCAGTTACTCGACGGCGTCTAGCAGCTACGAGCAGTACTTC.

The rearrangement joins TRBV29-1 to TRBJ2-7, with 9 bases identical to TRBD1. This CDR3 spans 18 amino acids. Germline values: CDR1 SQVTM, CDR2 ANQGSEA. Germline trimming cut 4 bases from V and 0 bases from J; bases unmatched to any gene: 16. CDR3 coding DNA: TGCAGCGTTGTTTTGGGACAGGGAGCTCCTGGGAGCTCCTACGAGCAGTACTTC. This gives the protein CSVVLGQGAPGSSYEQYF.

This sequence joins TRBV20-1 and TRBJ1-1; 8 bases are shared with TRBD1. The CDR3 has 13 residues. The junction had 0 bases not matched to a gene; V was cut back by 3 bases and J by 0 bases. CDR1 and CDR2 from the germline V gene are DFQATT and SNEGSKA (reference sequence). DNA for the CDR3: TGCAGTGCTAGGACAGGGGTGAACACTGAAGCTTTCTTT. Encoded protein: CSARTGVNTEAFF.

This clonotype was counted only a few times. V and J are TRBV7-8 and TRBJ2-1; 9 bases match TRBD2. CDR3 length: 17 amino acids. CDR1 and CDR2 from the germline V gene are SGHVS and FQNEAQ. Trimming removed 6 bases from V and 4 bases from J; junction bases left unmatched: 13. Here the CDR3 DNA reads TGTGCCAGCAGACCCGACCCGGGGCGGGAGGGTTACAATGAGCAGTTCTTC. Translated, it gives CASRPDPGREGYNEQFF.

This clonotype has only one observation. The J gene is TRBJ2-5, the V gene TRBV20-1; D may be TRBD1 or TRBD2 (5 bases each). Germline V lookup: CDR1 DFQATT, CDR2 SNEGSKA (reference sequence). This CDR3 has 16 amino acids. The V end lost 0 bases, the J end lost 1 base, and 15 bases lay between the germline ends. CDR3 DNA sequence: TGCAGTGCTAGAGATCGGGGCCGGTGGTCCCAAGAGACCCAGTACTTC. This encodes CSARDRGRWSQETQYF.

The CDR3 DNA sequence: TGTGCCAGCAGCGGACAGGGGCGATTCTACGAGCAGTACTTC. Translated, it gives CASSGQGRFYEQYF. V gene TRBV2 combines with J gene TRBJ2-5, with 9 nucleotides matching TRBD1. The J call could be wrong; TRBJ2-7 is a better fit for the DNA end. CDR3 size: 14 residues. Germline-derived CDR1 and CDR2 are SNHLY and FYNNEI.

The chain employs TRBV20-1 and TRBJ2-7; D is uncertain. CDR3 size: 20 residues. Germline V gene lookup returns CDR1 DFQATT and CDR2 SNEGSKA (reference sequence). The V gene lost 1 base and the J gene lost 0 bases, with 28 bases spanning the gap. CDR3 sequence reads: CSARVDPRFRAAKSSYEQYF. The DNA of the CDR3 is TGCAGTGCTAGAGTCGACCCACGATTTAGGGCAGCCAAGAGCTCCTACGAGCAGTACTTC.

Turning to this clonotype: Germline is not matched at one junction end, which may reflect a read error. DNA of the CDR3: TGCGGTGCTAGAGGAGGTCCAGGTTCCTACGAGCAGTACTTC. Encoded protein: CGARGGPGSYEQYF. This rearrangement joins TRBV20-1 to TRBJ2-7; a possible D gene is TRBD2 (5 bases). The CDR3 runs 14 residues. CDR1 DFQATT and CDR2 SNEGSKA come from the germline V gene (reference sequence).

This clonotype was counted only a few times. The gene calls are TRBV7-9 and TRBJ2-1; D may be TRBD2 (6 bases). The CDR3 totals 15 residues. Trimming took off 4 bases at V and 5 bases at J, with 15 bases between the two ends. CDR1 SEHNR and CDR2 FQNEAQ come from the germline V gene (reference sequence). CDR3 in amino acids: CASSSVGTAHNEQFF. In nucleotides, the CDR3 is TGTGCCAGCAGCTCGGTCGGGACTGCACACAATGAGCAGTTCTTC.

V and J are TRBV5-1 and TRBJ1-2, with a possible D match to TRBD1 (6 bases). This CDR3 spans 14 amino acids. V was cut by 5 bases and J by 3 bases, with 14 bases left in between. Germline CDR1 reads SGHRS; CDR2 reads YFSETQ. As DNA, the CDR3 is TGCGCCAGCAGTACTGGGGGCCGGGACTATGGCTACACCTTC. This translates into CASSTGGRDYGYTF.

This sequence joins TRBV7-9 and TRBJ2-7, with D perhaps matching TRBD1 (6 bases). Germline CDR1 is SEHNR and CDR2 is FQNEAQ (reference sequence). CDR3 length: 16 amino acids. The V and J ends lost 7 bases and 0 bases respectively, with 19 bases between them. The CDR3 nucleotides are TGTGCCAGCACCACGTGGGGGCACCGTAGCTCCTACGAGCAGTACTTC. Amino acids: CASTTWGHRSSYEQYF.

This clonotype was seen a few times. This chain uses TRBV12-5 with TRBJ2-5; possibly TRBD2 for D (5 bases). The J call is uncertain, as TRBJ2-7 better fits the DNA end. The germline CDR1 and CDR2 sequences are LGHNT and FRNRAP. The CDR3 has 14 amino acids. The CDR3, as DNA: TGTGCTAGTGGAACTGCCAGCGGATCTTACGAGCAGTACTTC. This codes for CASGTASGSYEQYF.

This clonotype came up a few times. V usage is TRBV5-1 and J usage is TRBJ2-3; D may be TRBD1 (6 bases). Germline-derived CDR1 and CDR2 are SGHRS and YFSETQ. The CDR3 totals 14 residues. Between the trimmed V and J ends, which lost 1 base and 3 bases, there was a span of 9 bases. CDR3 nucleotide sequence: TGCGCCAGCAGCTTGTCGGGACAAACAGATACGCAGTATTTT. Translated, it gives CASSLSGQTDTQYF.

This chain uses TRBV20-1 with TRBJ2-4, with a tentative D call TRBD2 (5 bases). The J call may be wrong; the DNA end is better matched by TRBJ2-7. This CDR3 has 15 amino acids. Per the germline V gene, CDR1 is DFQATT and CDR2 is SNEGSKA (reference sequence). CDR3 protein: CSASSILEGSYEQYF. The CDR3 DNA follows: TGCAGTGCTAGTTCCATCCTAGAGGGCTCCTACGAGCAGTACTTC.

This clonotype was counted between two and nine times. This chain uses TRBV12-3 or TRBV12-4 with TRBJ1-4; D is uncertain. Trimming pared 5 bases from V and 0 bases from J, leaving 7 bases between. This CDR3 is built from 14 residues. The DNA of the CDR3 is TGTGCCAGCAGTGCTCGCCCAACTAATGAAAAACTGTTTTTT. Encoded protein: CASSARPTNEKLFF.